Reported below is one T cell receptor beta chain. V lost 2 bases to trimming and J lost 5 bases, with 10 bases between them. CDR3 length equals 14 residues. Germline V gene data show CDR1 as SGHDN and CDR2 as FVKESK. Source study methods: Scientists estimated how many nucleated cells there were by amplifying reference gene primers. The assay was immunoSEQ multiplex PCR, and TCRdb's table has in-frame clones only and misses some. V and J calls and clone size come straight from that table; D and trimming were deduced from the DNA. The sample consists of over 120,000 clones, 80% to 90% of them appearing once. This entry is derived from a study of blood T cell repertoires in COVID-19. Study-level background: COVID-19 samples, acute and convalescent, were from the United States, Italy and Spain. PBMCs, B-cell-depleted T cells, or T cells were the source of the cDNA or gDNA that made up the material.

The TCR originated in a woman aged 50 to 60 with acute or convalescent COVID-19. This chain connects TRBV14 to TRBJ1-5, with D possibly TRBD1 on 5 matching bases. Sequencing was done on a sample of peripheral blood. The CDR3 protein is CASSQSGGDQPQHF. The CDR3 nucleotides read TGTGCCAGCAGCCAATCCGGAGGGGATCAGCCCCAGCATTTT.